These 12 T cell receptor beta chains came from one sample sequenced in a study of shared clonotypes between healthy human individuals. Profiled with immunoSEQ multiplex PCR; TCRdb holds only in-frame clones, not every one. The sample includes some 2,000,000 clones, around 95% of them seen just once. The sequencing sample was made of naive CD4+ T cells sorted from blood. Subset here: CD45RA+ positively selected. The receptors originated from a young man in good health.

The chain combines TRBV15 with TRBJ2-3, with 9 nucleotides matching TRBD2. This CDR3 is built from 19 residues. V shed 0 bases, J shed 0 bases, and the junction held 10 bases outside the gene matches. CDR1 LNHNV and CDR2 YYDKDF come from the germline V gene (reference sequence). CDR3 DNA sequence: TGTGCCACCAGCAGAGATTTCAGGACTAGCGACTCTAGCACAGATACGCAGTATTTT. Its protein product is CATSRDFRTSDSSTDTQYF.

This chain uses TRBV10-3 with TRBJ2-7, with D perhaps being TRBD1 or TRBD2 (6 bases each). The CDR3 spans 12 residues. Germline values: CDR1 ENHRY, CDR2 SYGVKD. The germline V and J ends were trimmed by 3 bases and 6 bases, with 9 bases remaining between them. CDR3 in amino acids: CAISEQGGEQYF. CDR3 DNA: TGTGCCATCAGTGAACAGGGAGGCGAGCAGTACTTC.

The CDR3: CASSSPGQGSGETQYF. As DNA, the CDR3 is TGCGCCAGCAGCTCGCCGGGACAGGGGAGTGGAGAGACCCAGTACTTC. The rearrangement links TRBV5-1 to TRBJ2-5, with 10 nucleotides matching TRBD1. The CDR3 has 16 amino acids. The germline CDR1 and CDR2 sequences are SGHRS and YFSETQ. J lost 4 bases, V lost 3 bases, and 9 bases had no gene match.

The chain links TRBV7-6 to TRBJ2-1, with a possible D match to TRBD1 (5 bases). Germline V CDR1 and CDR2: SGHVS, FNYEAQ. CDR3 length: 13 residues. V was shortened by 5 bases and J by 15 bases, with 20 bases between the two germline ends. CDR3 DNA: TGTGCCAGCAGCCCTCAGGGTACCTCTATCGGGTTCTTC. Translation: CASSPQGTSIGFF. The full variable domain, rest sourced from reference TRBV7-6 and TRBJ2-1, is GAGVSQSPRYKVTKRGQDVALRCDPISGHVSLYWYRQALGQGPEFLTYFNYEAQQDKSGLPNDRFSAERPEGSISTLTIQRTEQRDSAMYRCASSPQGTSIGFFGPGTRLTVL.

The CDR3 loop is CASSLRDKTYEQYF. Written as DNA, the CDR3 is TGTGCCAGCAGCCTCCGGGACAAGACCTACGAGCAGTACTTC. The V call is TRBV5-4, the J call TRBJ2-7; D may be TRBD1 (6 bases). Per germline, CDR1 SGHNT and CDR2 YYREEE (reference sequence). The V end lost 4 bases, the J end lost 2 bases, and 13 bases lay between the germline ends. This CDR3 contains 14 residues. Drawing the rest from reference TRBV5-4 and TRBJ2-7, the complete variable domain is ETGVTQSPTHLIKTRGQQVTLRCSSQSGHNTVSWYQQALGQGPQFIFQYYREEENGRGNFPPRFSGLQFPNYSSELNVNALELDDSALYLCASSLRDKTYEQYFGPGTRLTVT.

The chain links TRBV5-1 to TRBJ1-6; no clear D gene. The CDR3 has 14 residues. Germline V gives CDR1 SGHRS, CDR2 YFSETQ. Trimming left V 4 bases short and J 8 bases short, with 13 bases between. The CDR3 nucleotides read TGCGCCAGCAGCGGACTACAAGCGGATTCACCCCTCCACTTT. Protein product: CASSGLQADSPLHF.

V is TRBV5-5 and J is TRBJ1-5, with D tentatively TRBD1 (6 bases). Germline assignment: CDR1 SGHKS and CDR2 YYEKEE (reference sequence). V shed 3 bases and J shed 0 bases, with 7 bases lying between them. The CDR3 is made up of 14 amino acids. CDR3 amino acids: CASSWTVSNQPQHF. CDR3 in DNA: TGTGCCAGCAGCTGGACAGTTAGCAATCAGCCCCAGCATTTT.

The rearrangement joins TRBV2 to TRBJ2-7; D not resolved. Germline CDR1 SNHLY, CDR2 FYNNEI. Trimming removed 8 bases from V and 2 bases from J, with 13 bases in between. The CDR3 covers 13 residues. The CDR3 reads CASGQSSPYEQYF. CDR3 nucleotide sequence: TGTGCCAGCGGGCAAAGTAGTCCCTACGAGCAGTACTTC.

This chain uses TRBV27 with TRBJ1-3; D may be TRBD1 (6 bases). CDR3 length: 17 amino acids. Germline V gene sequence: CDR1 MNHEY, CDR2 SMNVEV (reference sequence). Trimming stripped 1 base from V and 0 bases from J, with 13 bases between. The CDR3 sequence: CASSLWTDKRSGNTIYF. The DNA for the CDR3 is TGTGCCAGCAGTTTATGGACAGACAAGCGCTCTGGAAACACCATATATTTT.

This chain uses TRBV5-1 with TRBJ2-7; possible D gene TRBD1, 6 bases. This CDR3 comprises 15 residues. Looked up from germline, CDR1 is SGHRS and CDR2 is YFSETQ. Between the trimmed V and J ends, which lost 2 bases and 3 bases, there was a span of 15 bases. The CDR3 DNA reads as TGCGCCAGCAGCTTAACAGGGACGGCCTACTACGAGCAGTACTTC. It codes for CASSLTGTAYYEQYF.

This clone was seen just once. This chain uses TRBV7-3 with TRBJ2-1, with D perhaps matching TRBD2 (6 bases). The CDR3 is made up of 15 amino acids. Trimming removed 1 base at V and 7 bases at J, with 14 bases between. Germline-derived CDR1 and CDR2 are SGHTA and FQGTGA. DNA of the CDR3: TGTGCCAGCAGCTTAAGGCAGGCACGGGGGAATGAGCAGTTCTTC. Its translation: CASSLRQARGNEQFF.

The rearrangement uses TRBV10-3 and TRBJ2-2, with 7 nucleotides matching TRBD1. Germline CDR1 reads ENHRY; CDR2 reads SYGVKD. V trimming: 1 base; J trimming: 4 bases; junction bases outside the gene matches: 9. The CDR3 covers 17 residues. The CDR3 spells CAISEWPLDRLTGELFF. The CDR3 nucleotides are TGTGCCATCAGTGAGTGGCCTTTGGACAGGCTCACCGGGGAGCTGTTTTTT.